This T cell receptor (beta chain) was recorded in a study of blood T cell repertoires in COVID-19. The overall study: Samples of COVID-19 (acute and convalescent) were obtained from the United States, Italy and Spain. Sources were T cells, B-cell-depleted T cells, or PBMCs; the material itself was cDNA or gDNA.

In the source study's methods: Estimated nucleated cell counts came from reference gene primer amplification. The data were produced by immunoSEQ multiplex PCR, yet TCRdb's version contains in-frame clones alone and is incomplete. That table supplies the V and J calls and clone size; D and trimming were determined from the DNA. Seen here are about 220,000 clones, around 83% observed once, and the top ten hold approximately 10%. Trimming removed 6 bases from V and 8 bases from J, with 18 bases in between. The CDR3 is 14 residues long. The V gene's germline CDR1 is MDHEN and CDR2 SYDVKM. Specimen: peripheral blood. This receptor was identified in a man aged 50-60 years with active or convalescent COVID-19. The chain carries TRBV28 and TRBJ2-3; TRBD2 is a possible D gene (5 bases). CDR3 bases: TGTGCCAGCAGGAGCGGCCTTTCTTTTGGTACGCAGTATTTT. This encodes CASRSGLSFGTQYF.